Listed here is a single TCR beta chain. Antigen: not known. TCRdb's table, derived via immunoSEQ multiplex PCR, lists solely in-frame clones and lacks some. This table has 120,000 to 150,000 clones, about 90% appearing once. Second doses that came at about 4 or about 12 weeks were put together. The data were obtained in a study of T cell responses to AZD1222 COVID-19 vaccine. The CDR3 has 14 amino acids. Per the germline V gene, CDR1 is SEHNR and CDR2 is FQNEAQ (reference sequence). Trimming took 1 base from V and 3 from J, leaving 9 bases between them. General study points: There were repertoire samples only from the period after the peak T cell response. Reportedly, nearly half the spike-specific TCRs target unmutated variant regions.

The TCR sequence derives from an adult who received the AZD1222 COVID-19 vaccine. The sample was peripheral blood, taken 28 days after the second AZD1222 dose. V and J are TRBV7-9 and TRBJ2-5, with D unclear. The CDR3 loop reads CASSLVYREETQYF. The CDR3, as DNA: TGTGCCAGCAGCTTAGTTTATCGGGAAGAGACCCAGTACTTC.